These 25 T cell receptor beta chains were all obtained from the same sample, sequenced in a study of blood T cell repertoires in COVID-19. Sequencing was performed with immunoSEQ multiplex PCR; in TCRdb, only in-frame clones are kept and a portion is missing. This table has about 71,000 clones, roughly 85% appearing once. The source material was peripheral blood. The source of these receptors is a man aged 25-45 years with acute or convalescent COVID-19.

This rearrangement joins TRBV14 to TRBJ2-7; 8 nucleotides align to TRBD2. V lost 0 bases to trimming and J lost 6 bases; unmatched junction nucleotides: 10. CDR1 is SGHDN and CDR2 is FVKESK in the germline V gene. The CDR3 is 16 residues long. The CDR3 is CASSQDLPGGLGEQYV. Here the CDR3 DNA reads TGTGCCAGCAGCCAAGATCTCCCGGGGGGACTAGGCGAGCAGTACGTC.

This clone appeared a single time. V usage is TRBV30 and J usage is TRBJ2-3; 7 bases are shared with TRBD1. V trimming: 0 bases; J trimming: 5 bases; junction bases outside the gene matches: 23. The CDR3 runs to 20 residues. Germline CDR1 and CDR2: GTSNPN and SVGIG (reference sequence). The CDR3 DNA reads TGTGCCTGGAGTGTTGTCCGTCGTAGGGGCCCTCAAAGACAGGGAGATACGCAGTATTTT. Translated, it gives CAWSVVRRRGPQRQGDTQYF. Looking up the rest from reference TRBV30 and TRBJ2-3 gives the full variable domain: SQTIHQWPATLVQPVGSPLSLECTVEGTSNPNLYWYRQAAGRGLQLLFYSVGIGQISSEVPQNLSASRPQDRQFILSSKKLLLSDSGFYLCAWSVVRRRGPQRQGDTQYFGPGTRLTVL.

The CDR3 is CASSLYAFSGNTIYF. The CDR3 DNA sequence: TGTGCCAGCAGCTTATATGCGTTCTCTGGAAACACCATATATTTT. The rearrangement joins TRBV7-9 to TRBJ1-3; D unclear. This CDR3 comprises 15 residues. Trimming cost V 2 bases and J 0 bases, with 8 bases left between them. CDR1 and CDR2 (germline): SEHNR, FQNEAQ (reference sequence).

The chain links TRBV7-2 to TRBJ1-6; D is unclear. The germline V gene has CDR1 SGHTA and CDR2 FQGNSA. V shed 1 base and J shed 10 bases, with 14 bases lying between them. The CDR3 consists of 15 residues. Written as DNA, the CDR3 is TGTGCCAGCAGCTTAGTACCGGGGATGGGATCACCCCTCCACTTT. It yields the protein CASSLVPGMGSPLHF.

The V and J genes are TRBV19 and TRBJ2-1; 8 positions agree with TRBD2. CDR3 length: 17 amino acids. The junction had 13 bases not matched to a gene; V was cut back by 7 bases and J by 2 bases. The germline CDR1 and CDR2 sequences are LNHDA and SQIVND (reference sequence). The CDR3 is CASTSTRRGVAYNEQFF. The CDR3 DNA sequence: TGTGCCAGTACCTCTACACGGCGGGGGGTGGCCTACAATGAGCAGTTCTTC.

V and J are TRBV7-9 and TRBJ1-4; TRBD1 aligns across 10 bases. From germline, CDR1 is SEHNR and CDR2 FQNEAQ (reference sequence). Losses at the gene ends were 0 bases for V and 8 bases for J; bases not matched to a gene: 9. This CDR3 region has 17 residues. The CDR3 nucleotides read TGTGCCAGCAGCTTAGCGCTGGGACAGGGGAAGATGGAAAAACTGTTTTTT. Protein product: CASSLALGQGKMEKLFF.

The chain employs TRBV11-2 and TRBJ1-3, with D possibly matching TRBD1 (5 bases). Germline-derived CDR1 and CDR2 are SGHAT and FQNNGV. CDR3 size: 15 residues. V lost 3 bases, J lost 0 bases, and 9 bases lay in between. CDR3 amino acids: CASSLTAISGNTIYF. CDR3 nucleotides: TGTGCCAGCAGCTTGACAGCGATCTCTGGAAACACCATATATTTT.

This chain connects TRBV19 to TRBJ2-2; unclear D gene. Germline V gene data show CDR1 as LNHDA and CDR2 as SQIVND (reference sequence). The germline V and J ends were trimmed by 6 bases and 8 bases, with 22 bases remaining between them. CDR3 length: 16 amino acids. The CDR3 reads CASSLVALRTSGELFF. The CDR3 bases are TGTGCCAGTAGCCTCGTGGCTCTCAGAACGTCGGGGGAGCTGTTTTTT.

This chain links TRBV12-3 or TRBV12-4 with TRBJ1-1, with D unresolved. The CDR3 length is 13 residues. Trimming pared 7 bases from V and 3 bases from J, leaving 12 bases between. The CDR3 nucleotides are TGTGCCAGCAAGGTCGTGAGGGACACTGAAGCTTTCTTT. Its translation: CASKVVRDTEAFF.

About this clone: Other DNA sequences of this sample code for an identical CDR3. The chain employs TRBV18 and TRBJ1-2; 7 positions match TRBD1. Trimming at V came to 3 bases and at J to 4 bases, leaving 5 bases not matched to a gene. Germline V CDR1 and CDR2: KGHSH, LQKENI. This CDR3 contains 14 residues. The CDR3 DNA follows: TGTGCCAGCTCACCCGGACAGGACTCCTATGGCTACACCTTC. Translating gives CASSPGQDSYGYTF.

The CDR3 DNA follows: TGTGCCAGCAGGCGGCGAGCTGGGGCCAACGTCCTGACTTTC. Encoded protein: CASRRRAGANVLTF. The chain uses TRBV6-5 and TRBJ2-6; D gene unclear. The CDR3 consists of 14 residues. V was shortened by 6 bases and J by 2 bases, with 8 bases between the two germline ends. Per germline, CDR1 MNHEY and CDR2 SVGAGI.

The V call is TRBV30, the J call TRBJ2-6; the D is unclear. V shed 3 bases and J shed 0 bases, with 3 bases lying between them. The germline V gene has CDR1 GTSNPN and CDR2 SVGIG (reference sequence). The CDR3 sequence is 13 residues long. CDR3 protein: CAWSVSGANVLTF. The CDR3 nucleotides read TGTGCCTGGAGCGTCTCTGGGGCCAACGTCCTGACTTTC. Using reference TRBV30 and TRBJ2-6 for the parts outside the CDR3, the full variable domain is SQTIHQWPATLVQPVGSPLSLECTVEGTSNPNLYWYRQAAGRGLQLLFYSVGIGQISSEVPQNLSASRPQDRQFILSSKKLLLSDSGFYLCAWSVSGANVLTFGAGSRLTVL.

The chain links TRBV2 to TRBJ1-6; D is uncertain. CDR3 length: 14 residues. Germline V gene lookup returns CDR1 SNHLY and CDR2 FYNNEI. Trimming pared 2 bases from V and 10 bases from J, leaving 12 bases between. The CDR3 DNA sequence: TGTGCCAGCAGTGAACTTGGGAGGAGGTCACCCCTCCACTTT. It specifies CASSELGRRSPLHF.

The chain is built from TRBV28 and TRBJ1-2, with D unclear. The CDR3 covers 14 residues. With 4 bases removed from V and 2 bases from J, the gap between germline ends came to 11 bases. Germline V gene sequence: CDR1 MDHEN, CDR2 SYDVKM. In nucleotides, the CDR3 is TGTGCCAGCAGTTGGTTGGTCGGGAACTATGGCTACACCTTC. This encodes CASSWLVGNYGYTF.

The chain recombines TRBV4-1 with TRBJ2-1; D gene unclear. The CDR3 is made up of 16 amino acids. Deletions cut 0 bases from V and 0 bases from J, with 9 bases between. CDR1 and CDR2 from the germline V gene are MGHRA and YSYEKL. The CDR3 spells CASSQEGHPSYNEQFF. The CDR3 nucleotides read TGCGCCAGCAGCCAAGAGGGCCATCCCTCCTACAATGAGCAGTTCTTC.

On this clone itself: The junction and the germline gene differ at one end; a read error may be behind it. The chain uses TRBV7-7 and TRBJ1-6; 10 nucleotides match TRBD1. CDR3 size: 13 residues. The germline V gene encodes CDR1 SSHAT and CDR2 FNYEAQ (reference sequence). CDR3: CASRGTGDSPLHF. The CDR3 nucleotides are TGTGCTAGCAGGGGGACAGGGGATTCACCCCTCCACTTT.

The chain couples TRBV30 to TRBJ2-3; D ambiguous. Germline CDR1 and CDR2: GTSNPN and SVGIG (reference sequence). Trimming shortened V by 5 bases and J by 2 bases, and 11 bases separated the two germline ends. The CDR3 sequence is 13 residues long. The DNA of the CDR3 is TGTGCCTGGGCGCCAACAGACACAGATACGCAGTATTTT. This translates into CAWAPTDTDTQYF.

The J gene is TRBJ1-6, the V gene TRBV27, with 11 nucleotides matching TRBD1. J gave up 7 bases and V 4 bases, and 6 bases lay outside the gene matches. The CDR3 spans 16 residues. Germline V gene lookup returns CDR1 MNHEY and CDR2 SMNVEV (reference sequence). CDR3 nucleotides: TGTGCCAGCAGTTCACGGGACAGGGGGTTCAATTCACCCCTCCACTTT. Its translation: CASSSRDRGFNSPLHF.

This rearrangement joins TRBV2 to TRBJ1-2, with D maybe TRBD1 (6 bases). Trimming took 5 bases from V and 4 from J, leaving 17 bases between them. Germline loops: CDR1 SNHLY, CDR2 FYNNEI. CDR3 length: 15 amino acids. The CDR3 DNA follows: TGTGCCAGCAGTCAAACAGGGAGCCGCCCCTATGGCTACACCTTC. This sequence encodes CASSQTGSRPYGYTF.

The chain uses TRBV7-2 and TRBJ1-1; D is ambiguous. The length of the CDR3 is 16 residues. Trimming pared 0 bases from V and 0 bases from J, leaving 11 bases between. Germline CDR1 SGHTA, CDR2 FQGNSA. The CDR3 DNA is TGTGCCAGCAGCTTAGCGGTGAGGCCTGTGAACACTGAAGCTTTCTTT. It yields the protein CASSLAVRPVNTEAFF.

This clone was seen a few times. The chain uses TRBV4-3 and TRBJ2-1; D not resolved. V was shortened by 0 bases and J by 7 bases, with 13 bases between the two germline ends. The germline V gene encodes CDR1 LGHNA and CDR2 YSLEER. The CDR3 consists of 15 residues. CDR3 coding DNA: TGCGCCAGCAGCCAAGATTCGGTTTTCCCGAATGAGCAGTTCTTC. Protein: CASSQDSVFPNEQFF.

The V and J genes are TRBV13 and TRBJ1-1; a weak D match, TRBD1 (5 bases). The ends were cut back, 7 bases at V and 3 bases at J, with 21 bases in the middle. The germline gives CDR1 PRHDT, CDR2 FYEKMQ (reference sequence). The CDR3 extends over 16 amino acids. The chain's CDR3 is CASTERGAGGDTEAFF. Here the CDR3 DNA reads TGTGCCAGCACCGAACGGGGAGCCGGAGGGGACACTGAAGCTTTCTTT.

The chain employs TRBV18 and TRBJ1-1; 9 positions agree with TRBD1. Germline CDR1 and CDR2: KGHSH and LQKENI. The CDR3 consists of 13 residues. V lost 5 bases, J lost 6 bases, and 4 bases stayed unmatched. CDR3 bases: TGTGCCAGCTCAACTACAGGGGGCCCTGAAGCTTTCTTT. Its translation: CASSTTGGPEAFF. The full variable domain, in which reference TRBV18 and TRBJ1-1 provide the parts outside the CDR3, is NAGVMQNPRHLVRRRGQEARLRCSPMKGHSHVYWYRQLPEEGLKFMVYLQKENIIDESGMPKERFSAEFPKEGPSILRIQQVVRGDSAAYFCASSTTGGPEAFFGQGTRLTVV.

In nucleotides, the CDR3 is TGCAGCGTTGACGAGCTTTTGAACACTGAAGCTTTCTTT. It encodes CSVDELLNTEAFF. This rearrangement joins TRBV29-1 to TRBJ1-1; D not resolved. The germline V and J ends were trimmed by 3 bases and 0 bases, with 8 bases remaining between them. Germline CDR1 and CDR2: SQVTM and ANQGSEA. The CDR3 consists of 13 residues.

The chain couples TRBV7-9 to TRBJ2-3; TRBD2 matches 13 bases. The germline V gene encodes CDR1 SEHNR and CDR2 FQNEAQ (reference sequence). The CDR3 has 16 amino acids. V shed 5 bases, J shed 4 bases, and the junction held 6 bases outside the gene matches. The CDR3: CASSRGTSGAPDTQYF. DNA for the CDR3: TGTGCCAGCAGCCGCGGGACTAGCGGGGCGCCAGATACGCAGTATTTT.